This entry describes one TCR beta chain. The data were taken from a study of OX40 agonist ivuxolimab in advanced cancers. Only in-frame clones appear in the TCRdb table, and some are missing; sequencing was by immunoSEQ multiplex PCR. The top ten clones hold under 11% of a sample with some 44,000 clones, about 80% of them seen once. The germline V and J ends were trimmed by 5 bases and 4 bases, with 17 bases remaining between them. CDR3 length equals 15 residues. Germline V gene sequence: CDR1 SGHVS, CDR2 FQNEAQ. The specimen was CD4+ or CD8+ T cells sorted from blood, collected in a trial of the OX40 agonist ivuxolimab. V gene TRBV7-8 combines with J gene TRBJ1-2; D perhaps matches TRBD1 (6 bases). The TCR comes from an adult with an advanced solid tumor such as melanoma, head and neck, liver or kidney cancer. In DNA, the CDR3 is TGTGCCAGCAGCATGGACAGTATGAGAGCCTATGGCTACACCTTC. Its protein is CASSMDSMRAYGYTF.